Each of the 21 T cell receptor beta chains below was sequenced from the same sample in a study of tumor-infiltrating lymphocytes in oesophageal squamous cell carcinoma. TCRdb independently ran MiXCR on the PCR reads; one entry per CDR3 protein. The data show over 10,000 distinct CDR3 sequences, 50% to 60% seen once. The sample comprised esophageal tumor tissue. The receptors here all came from a female donor with esophageal squamous cell carcinoma.

Concerning this clonotype itself: One end of the junction fails to match germline, which may point to a read error. This chain connects TRBV5-3 to TRBJ2-3, with D unclear. TRBV5-3 is treated as an ORF (open reading frame) with a function not yet certain. The CDR3 extends over 14 amino acids. The CDR3 nucleotides are TGTGCCAGCAGCTTGACAACTAGCACAGATACGCAGTATTTT. It is translated as CASSLTTSTDTQYF.

J is TRBJ2-7 and V is TRBV7-6, with TRBD2 matching 15 bases. The CDR3 is 17 amino acids. Per the germline V gene, CDR1 is SGHVS and CDR2 is FNYEAQ. The ends lost 2 bases at V and 3 bases at J; junction bases unmatched: 5. As DNA, the CDR3 is TGTGCCAGCAGCTTAACAGGACTAGCGGGAGGGATCTACGAGCAGTACTTC. Translated: CASSLTGLAGGIYEQYF.

The chain recombines TRBV7-8 with TRBJ2-5; D perhaps matches TRBD1 (6 bases). The DNA end is more similar to TRBJ2-7, so the J call may be wrong. The CDR3 contains 13 residues. Germline loops: CDR1 SGHVS, CDR2 FQNEAQ. Written as DNA, the CDR3 is TGTGCCATTCCGGGACAAAACTCCTACGAGCAGTACTTC. The encoded protein is CAIPGQNSYEQYF.

Here the CDR3 reads CASSPLYNEQFF. CDR3 bases: TGTGCCAGCAGTCCCCTCTACAATGAGCAGTTCTTC. The V gene is TRBV28, the J gene TRBJ2-7; D unclear. The J call may be incorrect, as the DNA end agrees better with TRBJ2-1. The CDR3 is made up of 12 amino acids. The germline CDR1 and CDR2 sequences are MDHEN and SYDVKM.

The V call is TRBV7-4, the J call TRBJ2-1, with 12 bases identical to TRBD2. The DNA matches TRBJ2-7 better at its end, which makes the J call doubtful. The germline CDR1 and CDR2 sequences are SGHVT and SQSDAQ. This CDR3 contains 16 residues. CDR3 coding DNA: TGTGCCAGCAGCTTAGTAACTAGCGGGAGGTACAATGAGCAGTACTTC. Translating it yields CASSLVTSGRYNEQYF.

V usage is TRBV6-8 and J usage is TRBJ2-6; the D is unclear. CDR1 and CDR2 from the germline V gene are MNHGY and SAAAGT. The germline V and J ends were trimmed by 5 bases and 2 bases, with 7 bases remaining between them. CDR3 length: 14 residues. Written as DNA, the CDR3 is TGTGCCAGCAGTGGTGCAGCTGGGGCCAACGTCCTGACTTTC. Its translation: CASSGAAGANVLTF.

This clonotype was counted only a few times. Here the CDR3 DNA reads TGTGCCAGCACCCCGGGACAGTCCTACAATGAGCAGTTCTTC. Amino acid sequence: CASTPGQSYNEQFF. The gene calls are TRBV7-2 and TRBJ2-1, with TRBD1 identical over 7 bases. CDR3 size: 14 residues. V trimming: 7 bases; J trimming: 1 base; junction bases outside the gene matches: 4. CDR1 is SGHTA and CDR2 is FQGNSA in the germline V gene.

The rearrangement uses TRBV7-7 and TRBJ2-3; possibly TRBD1 or TRBD2 for D (6 bases each). In germline, CDR1 is SSHAT, CDR2 FNYEAQ (reference sequence). The CDR3 extends over 16 amino acids. The V gene lost 2 bases and the J gene lost 0 bases, with 12 bases spanning the gap. CDR3 in DNA: TGTGCCAGCAGCTTATCACCGGGGGCTAGCACAGATACGCAGTATTTT. Translating gives CASSLSPGASTDTQYF.

V gene TRBV28 combines with J gene TRBJ2-7, with D tentatively TRBD1 (6 bases). V was shortened by 6 bases and J by 1 base, with 16 bases between the two germline ends. This CDR3 is built from 15 residues. Germline V gives CDR1 MDHEN, CDR2 SYDVKM. CDR3 protein: CASSETGLNSYEQYF. The CDR3 DNA reads TGTGCCAGCAGCGAGACAGGTCTAAATTCCTACGAGCAGTACTTC.

The chain couples TRBV6-1 to TRBJ1-5; TRBD1 is a possible D gene (5 bases). Trimming took off 6 bases at V and 3 bases at J, with 9 bases between the two ends. The CDR3 is 13 residues long. Germline CDR1 reads MNHNS; CDR2 reads SASEGT. CDR3 sequence (DNA): TGTGCCAGCAGAACAGGAAACAATCAGCCCCAGCATTTT. Its translation: CASRTGNNQPQHF.

The CDR3: CASSLGVEYF. The CDR3 nucleotides are TGTGCCAGCAGCTTAGGGGTGGAGTATTTT. The J gene is TRBJ2-3, the V gene TRBV7-3; D unclear. This CDR3 contains 10 residues. Between the trimmed V and J ends, which lost 2 bases and 13 bases, there was a span of 7 bases. Germline CDR1 SGHTA, CDR2 FQGTGA.

The gene calls are TRBV7-2 and TRBJ2-7, with D perhaps assigned TRBD1 or TRBD2 (5 bases each). Germline V gives CDR1 SGHTA, CDR2 FQGNSA. The CDR3 has 13 residues. The V gene lost 2 bases and the J gene lost 6 bases, with 11 bases spanning the gap. CDR3 in amino acids: CASSLSGTPEQYF. CDR3 nucleotides: TGTGCCAGCAGCTTATCAGGGACCCCCGAGCAGTACTTC.

The genes are TRBV25-1 and TRBJ2-1; D is unresolved. Trimming left V 3 bases short and J 7 bases short, with 19 bases between. The germline V gene encodes CDR1 MGHDK and CDR2 SYGVNS. This CDR3 is 16 amino acids long. CDR3 amino acids: CASSDGRRATTNEQFF. The CDR3 bases are TGTGCCAGCAGTGATGGTAGGAGAGCTACTACAAATGAGCAGTTCTTC.

This chain joins TRBV28 and TRBJ1-2; D unresolved. The CDR3 has 15 amino acids. Germline lookup yields CDR1 MDHEN and CDR2 SYDVKM. V gave up 2 bases and J gave up 8 bases, with 18 bases separating them. For the CDR3, the DNA is TGTGCCAGCAGTTTAGGATGGCACGGAGGTCGGGGCTACACCTTC. This translates into CASSLGWHGGRGYTF.

By share of the sample, this clonotype is medium-sized. V is TRBV7-9 and J is TRBJ1-4; the D gene is possibly TRBD1 (6 bases). V lost 2 bases and J lost 6, with 16 bases in between. The germline V gene has CDR1 SEHNR and CDR2 FQNEAQ (reference sequence). The CDR3 loop spans 16 amino acids. The CDR3 DNA is TGTGCCAGCAGCTTACAAGCCGGGGGCTTTGATGAAAAACTGTTTTTT. This gives the protein CASSLQAGGFDEKLFF.

This clonotype occurred a few times. The V and J genes are TRBV28 and TRBJ2-7; TRBD2 matches 14 bases. The V and J ends lost 3 bases and 2 bases, in that order; junction bases with no gene match: 12. CDR1 and CDR2 from the germline V gene are MDHEN and SYDVKM. The CDR3 is 19 amino acids. The CDR3 DNA reads TGTGCCAGCAGTTTTGAGATACCGGGACTAGCGGGAGAGACCTACGAGCAGTACTTC. This translates into CASSFEIPGLAGETYEQYF.

This clonotype occurred a few times. The chain employs TRBV6-1 and TRBJ2-5, with 8 bases matching TRBD2. The DNA end is more similar to TRBJ2-1, so the J call may be wrong. The CDR3 loop spans 14 amino acids. Germline CDR1 and CDR2: MNHNS and SASEGT. The CDR3 region has the DNA TGTGCCAGCAGGGGACTAGGTGGCTACAATGAGCAGTTCTTC. Residues: CASRGLGGYNEQFF.

This clonotype was found a few times. This chain links TRBV5-3 with TRBJ2-3, with D perhaps TRBD2 (6 bases). TRBV5-3 is designated an ORF whose function remains uncertain. V shed 8 bases and J shed 5 bases, with 18 bases lying between them. The CDR3 has 14 residues. CDR3 region: CASSTGSFGDTQYF. The DNA for the CDR3 is TGTGCCAGCAGCACCGGGAGTTTTGGAGATACGCAGTATTTT.

This clonotype has ten or more counts. The V gene is TRBV28, the J gene TRBJ1-3; D unclear. Trimming took off 8 bases at V and 3 bases at J, with 8 bases between the two ends. The CDR3 contains 12 residues. Germline CDR1 is MDHEN and CDR2 is SYDVKM. The CDR3 region has the DNA TGTGCCAGCCAAGGACTTGGAAACACCATATATTTT. It codes for CASQGLGNTIYF.

This clonotype was seen only a few times. The J gene is TRBJ1-4, the V gene TRBV5-1; the D gene is possibly TRBD1 (5 bases). The CDR3 sequence is 13 residues long. CDR1 is SGHRS and CDR2 is YFSETQ in the germline V gene. V was shortened by 4 bases and J by 7 bases, with 11 bases between the two germline ends. DNA of the CDR3: TGCGCCAGCAGCCAAGGGGCGGGTGAAAAACTGTTTTTT. Residues: CASSQGAGEKLFF.

The V and J genes are TRBV7-3 and TRBJ2-3; 13 bases map to TRBD2. Germline CDR1 SGHTA, CDR2 FQGTGA. The V segment lost 5 bases and the J segment 7 bases; nucleotides outside the gene matches: 3. This CDR3 spans 14 amino acids. CDR3 in DNA: TGTGCCAGCAGCGAACTAGCGGGGGGGCATACGCAGTATTTT. This gives the protein CASSELAGGHTQYF.